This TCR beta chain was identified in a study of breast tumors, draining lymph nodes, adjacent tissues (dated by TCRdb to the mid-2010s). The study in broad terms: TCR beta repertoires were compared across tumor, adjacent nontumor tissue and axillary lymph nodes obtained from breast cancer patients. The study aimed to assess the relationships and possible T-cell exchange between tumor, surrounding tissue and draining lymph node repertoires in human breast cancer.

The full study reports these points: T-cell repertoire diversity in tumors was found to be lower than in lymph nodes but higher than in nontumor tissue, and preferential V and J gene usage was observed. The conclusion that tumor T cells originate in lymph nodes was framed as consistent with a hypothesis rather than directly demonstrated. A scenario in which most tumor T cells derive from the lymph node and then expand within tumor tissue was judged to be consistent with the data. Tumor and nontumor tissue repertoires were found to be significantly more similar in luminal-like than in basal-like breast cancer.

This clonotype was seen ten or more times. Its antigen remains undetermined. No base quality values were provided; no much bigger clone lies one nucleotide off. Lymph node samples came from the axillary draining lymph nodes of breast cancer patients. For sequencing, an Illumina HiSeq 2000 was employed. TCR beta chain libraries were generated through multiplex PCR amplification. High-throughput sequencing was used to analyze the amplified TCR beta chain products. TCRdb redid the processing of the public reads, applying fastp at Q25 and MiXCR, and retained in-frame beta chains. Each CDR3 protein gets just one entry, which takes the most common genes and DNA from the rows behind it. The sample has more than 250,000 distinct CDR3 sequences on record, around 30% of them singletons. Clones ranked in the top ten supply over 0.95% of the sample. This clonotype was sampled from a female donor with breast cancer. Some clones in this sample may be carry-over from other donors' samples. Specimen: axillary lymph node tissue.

Here the CDR3 is given as CASNLKGGLSSYEQYF. The sequenced DNA is TGTGCCAGCAACTTAAAGGGGGGCCTAAGCTCCTACGAGCAGTACTTC. The sequence is built from TRBV6-6 and TRBJ2-7; the D region may be TRBD1 or TRBD2, each matching 6 bases equally. Taken from cysteine to phenylalanine, the CDR3 has 16 residues. Just the 48-base CDR3 DNA is kept, in frame starting at base 1. The germline ends are 19 bases apart after V is trimmed by 7 bases and J by 0 bases. CDR1 MNHNY and CDR2 SVGAGI were looked up in the germline V gene (reference sequence).